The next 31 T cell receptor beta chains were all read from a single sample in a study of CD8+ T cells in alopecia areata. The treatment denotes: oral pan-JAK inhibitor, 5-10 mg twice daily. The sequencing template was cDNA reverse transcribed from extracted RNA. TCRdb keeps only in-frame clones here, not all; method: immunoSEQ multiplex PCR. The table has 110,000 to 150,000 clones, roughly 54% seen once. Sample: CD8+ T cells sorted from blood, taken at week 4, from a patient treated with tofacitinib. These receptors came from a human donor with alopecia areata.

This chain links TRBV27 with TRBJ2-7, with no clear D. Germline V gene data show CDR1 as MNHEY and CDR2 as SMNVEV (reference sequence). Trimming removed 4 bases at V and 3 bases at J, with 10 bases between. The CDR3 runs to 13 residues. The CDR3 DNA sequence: TGTGCCAGCAGTTGGGGAAAGGGCTACGAGCAGTACTTC. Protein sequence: CASSWGKGYEQYF.

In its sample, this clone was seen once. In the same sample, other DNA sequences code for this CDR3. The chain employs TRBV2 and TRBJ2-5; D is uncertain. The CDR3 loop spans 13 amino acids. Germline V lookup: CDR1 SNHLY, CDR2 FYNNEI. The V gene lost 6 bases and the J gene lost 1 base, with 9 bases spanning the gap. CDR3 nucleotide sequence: TGTGCCAGCAGGGACGGTCTCCAAGAGACCCAGTACTTC. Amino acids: CASRDGLQETQYF.

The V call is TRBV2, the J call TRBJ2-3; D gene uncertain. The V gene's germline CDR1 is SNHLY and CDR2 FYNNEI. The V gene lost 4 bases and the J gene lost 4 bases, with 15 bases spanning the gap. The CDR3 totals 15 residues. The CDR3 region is CASSVLRASPDTQYF. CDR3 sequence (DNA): TGTGCCAGCAGTGTGCTACGGGCTAGTCCAGATACGCAGTATTTT.

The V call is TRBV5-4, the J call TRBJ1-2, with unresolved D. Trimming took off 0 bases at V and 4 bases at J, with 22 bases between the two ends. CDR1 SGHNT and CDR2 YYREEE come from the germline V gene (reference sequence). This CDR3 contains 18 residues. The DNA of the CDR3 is TGTGCCAGCAGCTTGGGCCCCCCGACCCGGGAAGTGGCCTATGGCTACACCTTC. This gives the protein CASSLGPPTREVAYGYTF. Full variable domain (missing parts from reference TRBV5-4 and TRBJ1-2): ETGVTQSPTHLIKTRGQQVTLRCSSQSGHNTVSWYQQALGQGPQFIFQYYREEENGRGNFPPRFSGLQFPNYSSELNVNALELDDSALYLCASSLGPPTREVAYGYTFGSGTRLTVV.

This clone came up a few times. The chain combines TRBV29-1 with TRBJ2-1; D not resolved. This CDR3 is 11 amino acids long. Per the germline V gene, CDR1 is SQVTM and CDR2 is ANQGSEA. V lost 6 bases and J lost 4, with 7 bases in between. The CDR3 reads CSVRLYNEQFF. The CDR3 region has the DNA TGCAGCGTCCGATTGTACAATGAGCAGTTCTTC.

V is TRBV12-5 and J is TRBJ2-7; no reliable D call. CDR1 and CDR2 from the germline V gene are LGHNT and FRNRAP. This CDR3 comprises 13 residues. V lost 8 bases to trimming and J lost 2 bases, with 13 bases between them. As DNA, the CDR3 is TGTGCTAGTCCGGGCAGAGAGGCCTACGAGCAGTACTTC. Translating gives CASPGREAYEQYF.

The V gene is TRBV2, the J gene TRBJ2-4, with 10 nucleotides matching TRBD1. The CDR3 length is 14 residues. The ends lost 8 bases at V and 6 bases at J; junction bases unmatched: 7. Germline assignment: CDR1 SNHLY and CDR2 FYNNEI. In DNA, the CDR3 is TGTGCCAGCCTTAACCGGGACAGGGGAAACATTCAGTACTTC. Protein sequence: CASLNRDRGNIQYF.

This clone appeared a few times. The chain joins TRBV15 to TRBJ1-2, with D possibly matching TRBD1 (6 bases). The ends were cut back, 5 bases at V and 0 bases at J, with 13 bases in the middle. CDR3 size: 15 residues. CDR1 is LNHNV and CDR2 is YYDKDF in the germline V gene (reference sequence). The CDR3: CATSPATGANYGYTF. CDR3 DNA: TGTGCCACCAGCCCGGCGACAGGCGCTAACTATGGCTACACCTTC.

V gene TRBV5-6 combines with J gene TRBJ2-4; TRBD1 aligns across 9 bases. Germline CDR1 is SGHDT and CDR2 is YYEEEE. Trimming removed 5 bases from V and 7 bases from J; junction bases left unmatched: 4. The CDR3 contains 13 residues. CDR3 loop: CASSSDRGNIQYF. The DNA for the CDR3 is TGTGCCAGCAGTTCTGACAGGGGGAACATTCAGTACTTC.

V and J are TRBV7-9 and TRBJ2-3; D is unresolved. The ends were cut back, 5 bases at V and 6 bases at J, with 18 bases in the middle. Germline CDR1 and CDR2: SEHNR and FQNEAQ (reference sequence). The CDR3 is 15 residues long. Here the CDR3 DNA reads TGTGCCAGCAGCGAAACCCTGGGGTTCACGGATACGCAGTATTTT. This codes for CASSETLGFTDTQYF.

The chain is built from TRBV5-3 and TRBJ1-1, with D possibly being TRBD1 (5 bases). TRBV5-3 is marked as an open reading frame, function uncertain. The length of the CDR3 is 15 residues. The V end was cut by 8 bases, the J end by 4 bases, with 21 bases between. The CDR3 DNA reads TGTGCCAGCGCACCTCGGGAGGGGTTCAGCACTGAAGCTTTCTTT. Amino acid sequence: CASAPREGFSTEAFF.

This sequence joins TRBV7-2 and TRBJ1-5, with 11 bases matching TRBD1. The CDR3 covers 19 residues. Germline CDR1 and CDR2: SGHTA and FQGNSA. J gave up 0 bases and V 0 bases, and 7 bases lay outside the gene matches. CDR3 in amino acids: CASSLALGQGEDSNQPQHF. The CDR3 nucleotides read TGTGCCAGCAGCTTAGCGTTGGGACAGGGGGAAGATAGCAATCAGCCCCAGCATTTT.

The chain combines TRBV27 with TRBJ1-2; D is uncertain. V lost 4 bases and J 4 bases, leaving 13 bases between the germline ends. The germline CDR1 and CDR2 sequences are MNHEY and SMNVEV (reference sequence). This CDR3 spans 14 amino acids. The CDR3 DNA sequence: TGTGCCAGCAGTTCTGATGACGGAAGCTATGGCTACACCTTC. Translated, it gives CASSSDDGSYGYTF.

The CDR3 DNA is TGTGCCAGCAGCCTCGTGGAGTTCGTTTTCTTT. Translating gives CASSLVEFVFF. V usage is TRBV11-2 and J usage is TRBJ1-1; D gene uncertain. V shed 5 bases and J shed 13 bases, with 14 bases lying between them. The CDR3 length is 11 residues. Germline V gene data show CDR1 as SGHAT and CDR2 as FQNNGV.

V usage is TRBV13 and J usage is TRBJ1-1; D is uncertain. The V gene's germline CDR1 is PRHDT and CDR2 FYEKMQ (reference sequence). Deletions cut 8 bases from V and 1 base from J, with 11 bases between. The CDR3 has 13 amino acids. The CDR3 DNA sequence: TGTGCCAGCGGTTTGGCAGCGAACACTGAAGCTTTCTTT. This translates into CASGLAANTEAFF.

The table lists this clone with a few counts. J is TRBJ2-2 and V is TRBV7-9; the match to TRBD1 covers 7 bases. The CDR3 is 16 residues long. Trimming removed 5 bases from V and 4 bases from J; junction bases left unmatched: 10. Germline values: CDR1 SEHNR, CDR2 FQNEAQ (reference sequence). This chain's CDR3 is CASSTQTGLTTGELFF. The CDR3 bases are TGTGCCAGCAGCACACAGACAGGGCTTACCACCGGGGAGCTGTTTTTT.

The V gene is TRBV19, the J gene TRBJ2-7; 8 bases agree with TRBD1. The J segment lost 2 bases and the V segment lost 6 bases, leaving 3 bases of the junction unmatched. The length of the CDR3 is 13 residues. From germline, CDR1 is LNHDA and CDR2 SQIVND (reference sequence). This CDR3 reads CASRGQDPYEQYF. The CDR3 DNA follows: TGTGCCAGTAGGGGACAGGATCCCTACGAGCAGTACTTC.

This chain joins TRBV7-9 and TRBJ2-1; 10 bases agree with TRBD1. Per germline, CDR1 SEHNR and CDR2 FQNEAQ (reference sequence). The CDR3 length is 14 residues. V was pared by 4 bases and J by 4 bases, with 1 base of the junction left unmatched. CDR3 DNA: TGTGCCAGCAGCTCGGGACAGGGGTACAATGAGCAGTTCTTC. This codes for CASSSGQGYNEQFF.

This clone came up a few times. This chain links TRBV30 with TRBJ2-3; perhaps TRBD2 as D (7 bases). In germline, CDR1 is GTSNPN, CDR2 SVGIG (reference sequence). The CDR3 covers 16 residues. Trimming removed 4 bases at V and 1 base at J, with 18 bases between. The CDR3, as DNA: TGTGCCTGGATACTCGTAGGCGGGGGCGGCACAGATACGCAGTATTTT. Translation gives CAWILVGGGGTDTQYF.

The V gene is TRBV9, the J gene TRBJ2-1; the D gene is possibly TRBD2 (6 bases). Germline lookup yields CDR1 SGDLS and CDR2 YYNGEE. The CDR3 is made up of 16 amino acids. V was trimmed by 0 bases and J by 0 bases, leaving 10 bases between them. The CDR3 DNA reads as TGTGCCAGCAGCGTAGGGCGGGGCACCTCCTACAATGAGCAGTTCTTC. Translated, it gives CASSVGRGTSYNEQFF.

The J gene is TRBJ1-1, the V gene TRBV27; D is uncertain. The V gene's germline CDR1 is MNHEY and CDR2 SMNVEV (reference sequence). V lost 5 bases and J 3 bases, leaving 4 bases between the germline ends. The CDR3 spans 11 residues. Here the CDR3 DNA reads TGTGCCAGCAGTGGATACACTGAAGCTTTCTTT. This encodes CASSGYTEAFF.

The CDR3: CAWDLIGVDEQFF. CDR3 coding DNA: TGTGCCTGGGACCTCATCGGGGTCGATGAGCAGTTCTTC. The V gene is TRBV30, the J gene TRBJ2-1; D might be TRBD2 (5 bases). In germline, CDR1 is GTSNPN, CDR2 SVGIG (reference sequence). Trimming shortened V by 5 bases and J by 8 bases, and 16 bases separated the two germline ends. CDR3 length: 13 residues.

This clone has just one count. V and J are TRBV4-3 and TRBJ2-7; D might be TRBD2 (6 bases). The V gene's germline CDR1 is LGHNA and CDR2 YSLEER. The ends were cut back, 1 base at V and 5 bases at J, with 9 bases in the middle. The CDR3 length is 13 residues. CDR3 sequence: CASSQVWGDEQYF. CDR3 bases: TGCGCCAGCAGCCAAGTCTGGGGGGACGAGCAGTACTTC.

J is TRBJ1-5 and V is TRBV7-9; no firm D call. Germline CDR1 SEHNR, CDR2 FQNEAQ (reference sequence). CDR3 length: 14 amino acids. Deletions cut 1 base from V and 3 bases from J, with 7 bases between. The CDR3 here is CASSLGEYNQPQHF. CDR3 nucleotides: TGTGCCAGCAGCTTAGGAGAATACAATCAGCCCCAGCATTTT.

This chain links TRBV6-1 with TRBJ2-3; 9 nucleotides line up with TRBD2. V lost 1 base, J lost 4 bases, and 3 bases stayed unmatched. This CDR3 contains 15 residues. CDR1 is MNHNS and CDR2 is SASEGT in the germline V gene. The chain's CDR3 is CASSEGLAGSDTQYF. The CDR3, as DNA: TGTGCCAGCAGTGAAGGGCTAGCGGGGTCAGATACGCAGTATTTT.

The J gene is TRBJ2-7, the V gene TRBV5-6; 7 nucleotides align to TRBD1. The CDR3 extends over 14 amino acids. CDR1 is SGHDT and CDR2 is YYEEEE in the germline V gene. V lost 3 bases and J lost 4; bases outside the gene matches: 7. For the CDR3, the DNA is TGTGCCAGCAGCTCGGGACAGCCCCAATACGAGCAGTACTTC. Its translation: CASSSGQPQYEQYF.

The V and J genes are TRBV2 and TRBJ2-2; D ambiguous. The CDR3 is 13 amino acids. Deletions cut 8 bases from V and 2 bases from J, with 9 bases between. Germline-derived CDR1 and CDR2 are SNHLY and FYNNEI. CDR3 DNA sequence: TGTGCCAGCGAGCAGTCAAACACCGGGGAGCTGTTTTTT. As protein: CASEQSNTGELFF.

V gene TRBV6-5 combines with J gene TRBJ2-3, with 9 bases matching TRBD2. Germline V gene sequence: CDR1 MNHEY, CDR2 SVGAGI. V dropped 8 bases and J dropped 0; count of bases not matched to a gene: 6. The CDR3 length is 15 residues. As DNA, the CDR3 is TGTGCCAGCGCCAGCGGGGGGCTCAGCACAGATACGCAGTATTTT. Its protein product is CASASGGLSTDTQYF.

CDR3 protein: CASSQEWMGKAEAFF. DNA for the CDR3: TGTGCCAGCAGCCAAGAATGGATGGGGAAGGCTGAAGCTTTCTTT. The chain recombines TRBV14 with TRBJ1-1; D is uncertain. V was shortened by 0 bases and J by 6 bases, with 14 bases between the two germline ends. The CDR3 is 15 amino acids. Per germline, CDR1 SGHDN and CDR2 FVKESK. The variable domain in full, completed from reference TRBV14 and TRBJ1-1, reads EAGVTQFPSHSVIEKGQTVTLRCDPISGHDNLYWYRRVMGKEIKFLLHFVKESKQDESGMPNNRFLAERTGGTYSTLKVQPAELEDSGVYFCASSQEWMGKAEAFFGQGTRLTVV.

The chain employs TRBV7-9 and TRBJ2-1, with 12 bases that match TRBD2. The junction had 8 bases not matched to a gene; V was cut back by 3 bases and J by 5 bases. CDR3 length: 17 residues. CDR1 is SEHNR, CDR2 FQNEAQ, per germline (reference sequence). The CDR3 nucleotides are TGTGCCAGCAGCTTCCCACCACTAGCGGGGGGCCACAATGAGCAGTTCTTC. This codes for CASSFPPLAGGHNEQFF.

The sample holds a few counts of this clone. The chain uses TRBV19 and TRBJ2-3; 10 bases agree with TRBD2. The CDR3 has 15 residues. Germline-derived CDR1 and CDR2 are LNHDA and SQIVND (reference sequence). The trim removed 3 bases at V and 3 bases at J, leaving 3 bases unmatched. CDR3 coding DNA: TGTGCCAGTAGTATTTTAGCGGGGGGAACAGATACGCAGTATTTT. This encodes CASSILAGGTDTQYF.